The entry below describes one TCR beta chain. These data are taken from a study of monozygotic twins with inflammatory bowel disease. Reprocessing the 5' RACE reads, TCRdb reports a single entry for every CDR3 protein and omits DNA. Listed are hundreds of thousands of distinct CDR3 sequences; roughly 2.2% falls within the top ten. The sequenced material came from blood. The receptor was derived from a human donor with ulcerative colitis or Crohn's disease, or a healthy co-twin of an affected twin (not recorded which).

This CDR3 reads CASSPLGSGGGTDTQYF. The chain combines TRBV4-2 with TRBJ2-3; TCRdb's D gene call, TRBD2, goes unchecked for lack of DNA. Looked up from germline, CDR1 is LGHNA and CDR2 is YNFKEQ. The CDR3 sequence is 17 residues long.